Listed below are T cell receptor beta chains from one sample, sequenced in a study of T-cell reconstitution after alpha-beta-depleted transplantation in children. From the PCR reads, TCRdb called clonotypes with MiXCR, one entry per CDR3 protein. This sample has about 580,000 distinct CDR3 sequences, with under 30% found just once. Sequenced material: PBMCs, mostly from graft donor cells, taken 360 days after TCRalphabeta/CD19-depleted stem cell transplant. Receptors were obtained from a boy under three years old who had a stem cell transplant for acute myeloid leukemia, so the T cells may come from the graft donor. CDR3s include the opening cysteine and the closing phenylalanine or tryptophan. The D gene is left open where the match is weak. Clone size is given for some rows only: seen once, a few or many times, or a class if the clone is expanded.

d_call j_call v_call clone_size cdr3_aa cdr3_nt
TRBD2 TRBJ2-3 TRBV20-1 few CSAASGGSTDTQYF TGCAGTGCTGCCTCGGGGGGGAGCACAGATACGCAGTATTTT
TRBD2 TRBJ2-3 TRBV6-5 many CASSYAGGPNWSADTQYF TGTGCCAGCAGTTACGCGGGGGGGCCGAATTGGAGTGCAGATACGCAGTATTTT
TRBD2 TRBJ2-1 TRBV11-2 many CASSLRLAGAYEQFF TGTGCCAGCAGCTTACGGCTAGCGGGGGCCTATGAGCAGTTCTTC
TRBD2 TRBJ2-3 TRBV7-2 . CASSPGGGLDIGDTQYF TGTGCCAGCAGCCCCGGGGGGGGACTAGACATAGGAGATACGCAGTATTTT
. TRBJ2-1 TRBV7-2 . CASSLAPVITRGVRNEQFF TGTGCCAGCAGCTTAGCTCCGGTGATCACTAGGGGGGTCAGGAATGAGCAGTTCTTC
. TRBJ2-1 TRBV21-1 many CASSKAVREQFF TGTGCCAGCAGCAAAGCGGTAAGGGAGCAGTTCTTC
. TRBJ1-5 TRBV20-1 few CSARTGNNQPQHF TGCAGTGCAAGGACGGGAAACAATCAGCCCCAGCATTTT
. TRBJ2-7 TRBV6-2/TRBV6-3 . CASSYSGQNLYEQYF TGTGCCAGCAGTTACAGCGGACAGAACCTTTACGAGCAGTACTTC
. TRBJ1-2 TRBV12-3/TRBV12-4 . CASSLGRVLDGYTF TGTGCCAGCAGTTTGGGAAGGGTTCTGGATGGCTACACCTTC
. TRBJ1-6 TRBV6-5 . CASSYADMTNSPLHF TGTGCCAGCAGTTACGCGGACATGACAAATTCACCCCTCCACTTT
. TRBJ2-3 TRBV15 . CATSRDHDDTTDTQYF TGTGCCACCAGCAGAGATCATGACGACACCACAGATACGCAGTATTTT
. TRBJ2-1 TRBV12-3/TRBV12-4 few CASSRVTLNEQFF TGTGCCAGCAGTCGGGTGACACTCAATGAGCAGTTCTTC
. TRBJ2-2 TRBV10-3 few CAISDWGAENTGELFF TGTGCCATCAGTGATTGGGGGGCCGAGAACACCGGGGAGCTGTTTTTT
TRBD2 TRBJ2-2 TRBV7-9 many CASSRTSGLENTGELFF TGTGCCAGCAGCCGGACCTCGGGACTAGAGAACACCGGGGAGCTGTTTTTT
. TRBJ2-1 TRBV15 few CATSRETVAELVF TGTGCCACCAGCAGAGAAACGGTGGCAGAATTGGTTTTC
. TRBJ2-7 TRBV5-1 many CASSLGPTGEQYF TGCGCCAGCAGCTTAGGACCCACGGGTGAGCAGTACTTC
TRBD2 TRBJ2-3 TRBV19 many CASSIFGLAGTNTDTQYF TGTGCCAGTAGTATCTTCGGACTAGCGGGGACTAACACAGATACGCAGTATTTT
. TRBJ2-1 TRBV24-1 few CATSDWRRDTLQFF TGTGCCACCAGTGATTGGCGCCGGGACACTTTGCAGTTCTTC
TRBD1 TRBJ2-5 TRBV10-2 . CASSVPRQGVDKTQYF TGCGCCAGCAGTGTGCCCAGACAGGGAGTTGATAAGACCCAGTACTTC
. TRBJ1-2 TRBV10-3 . CAIRELINYGYTF TGTGCCATCAGAGAGTTGATTAACTATGGCTACACCTTC
TRBD1 TRBJ1-2 TRBV10-3 . CAISATGLLSDYGYTF TGTGCCATCAGTGCGACAGGGTTATTATCGGACTATGGCTACACCTTC
. TRBJ2-2 TRBV2 many CAGGNANTGELFF TGTGCAGGTGGTAACGCGAACACCGGGGAGCTGTTTTTT
TRBD1 TRBJ1-6 TRBV12-3/TRBV12-4 many CASSPRTGNSPLHF TGTGCCAGCAGTCCCCGGACAGGGAATTCACCCCTCCACTTT
TRBD1 TRBJ1-6 TRBV7-6 . CASSLAGQGSYNSPLHF TGTGCCAGCAGCTTAGCTGGACAGGGCTCCTATAATTCACCCCTCCACTTT
TRBD2 TRBJ2-1 TRBV3-1 . CASSQEWGGYPAEQFF TGTGCCAGCAGCCAAGAGTGGGGGGGATATCCGGCGGAGCAGTTCTTC
. TRBJ2-2 TRBV7-9 . CASSFEVTGELFF TGTGCCAGCAGCTTTGAGGTGACCGGGGAGCTGTTTTTT
. TRBJ1-1 TRBV20-1 . CSAGRHGTDAMNTEAFF TGCAGTGCTGGGCGACACGGTACTGATGCTATGAACACTGAAGCTTTCTTT
TRBD2 TRBJ2-7 TRBV5-1 few CASSFFAGESYEQYF TGCGCCAGCAGCTTCTTTGCGGGGGAATCCTACGAGCAGTACTTC
. TRBJ2-3 TRBV5-1 many CASTLIQSTDTQYF TGCGCCAGCACCCTAATTCAAAGCACAGATACGCAGTATTTT
. TRBJ1-1 TRBV20-1 . CSGGEAFF TGCAGTGGGGGGGAAGCTTTCTTT
. TRBJ1-6 TRBV7-9 . CASSPLGGSPLHF TGTGCCAGCAGCCCCCTGGGGGGTTCACCCCTCCACTTT
TRBD1 TRBJ2-1 TRBV6-1 few CASSAGTGGINEQFF TGTGCCAGCAGTGCCGGGACAGGGGGCATCAATGAGCAGTTCTTC
. TRBJ1-5 TRBV20-1 . CSAREAPVNQPQHF TGCAGTGCTAGAGAGGCCCCAGTCAATCAGCCCCAGCATTTT
. TRBJ1-5 TRBV28 . CASSLHQPQHF TGTGCCAGCAGTCTCCATCAGCCCCAGCATTTT
. TRBJ1-3 TRBV5-1 . CASSLVGGGRNTIYF TGCGCCAGCAGCTTGGTCGGCGGGGGACGAAACACCATATATTTT
. TRBJ1-5 TRBV12-3/TRBV12-4 few CASSLGGARSNQPQHF TGTGCCAGCAGTTTAGGGGGGGCGCGCAGCAATCAGCCCCAGCATTTT
TRBD2 TRBJ2-7 TRBV11-2 . CASSLGLLTYEQYF TGTGCCAGCAGCTTGGGACTACTCACCTACGAGCAGTACTTC
. TRBJ2-1 TRBV5-1 . CASIGENEQFF TGCGCCAGCATCGGGGAAAATGAGCAGTTCTTC
. TRBJ1-2 TRBV29-1 few CSVAQVYGYTF TGCAGCGTTGCTCAGGTCTATGGCTACACCTTC
. TRBJ2-3 TRBV6-1 . CASTPGHSTDTQYF TGTGCCAGCACCCCGGGCCATAGCACAGATACGCAGTATTTT
. TRBJ2-6 TRBV10-3 . CAISEEGSSGANVLTF TGTGCCATCAGTGAGGAAGGGTCCTCTGGGGCCAACGTCCTGACTTTC
TRBD1 TRBJ2-6 TRBV20-1 many CSASPGQGQGPGANVLTF TGCAGTGCTAGCCCGGGACAGGGACAAGGGCCTGGGGCCAACGTCCTGACTTTC
. TRBJ2-5 TRBV10-3 many CAISEKATTRETQYF TGTGCCATCAGTGAAAAAGCGACCACCCGGGAGACCCAGTACTTC
. TRBJ2-4 TRBV13 . CASSLQGVVSVRYF TGTGCCAGCAGCTTGCAGGGAGTGGTATCAGTTAGGTACTTC
. TRBJ1-1 TRBV10-3 many CATTLSSNTEAFF TGTGCCACCACACTATCCTCGAACACTGAAGCTTTCTTT
TRBD1 TRBJ2-1 TRBV7-9 few CASSFRQGGIDEQFF TGTGCCAGCAGCTTCAGACAGGGTGGGATCGATGAGCAGTTCTTC
. TRBJ2-1 TRBV7-2 few CASSSPAHNEQFF TGTGCCAGCAGCTCACCTGCCCACAATGAGCAGTTCTTC
. TRBJ1-2 TRBV29-1 many CSVDPPGYYGYTF TGCAGCGTTGACCCCCCAGGGTACTATGGCTACACCTTC
. TRBJ2-1 TRBV19 many CASSIRGQGALYEQFF TGTGCCAGTAGTATAAGAGGCCAGGGTGCGTTGTATGAGCAGTTCTTC